Sequencing of this TCR beta chain was carried out in a study of CXCR3-negative and CXCR3-positive naive CD8 T cells. The CDR3 consists of 11 residues. Germline CDR1 is DFQATT and CDR2 is SNEGSKA (reference sequence). UMI-labeled 5' RACE TRB cDNA libraries were prepared from the cells. TCRdb reprocessed the 5' RACE reads and stores each CDR3 protein as one record, lacking DNA. The sample's table shows around 52,000 distinct CDR3 sequences. The J gene is TRBJ2-7, the V gene TRBV20-1. Sequenced: memory CD8+ T cells from blood. The clonotype comes from a human donor in good health. Some clones in this sample may be carry-over from other donors' samples. CDR3 region: CSARTAGEQYF.